This passage covers 7 T cell receptor beta chains from one sample sequenced in a study of cytomegalovirus exposure and HLA in healthy donors. Primers for the PCR totalled 60 Vbeta and 13 Jbeta. Assay used: immunoSEQ multiplex PCR; TCRdb lists only in-frame clones, some missing. The data hold about 110,000 clones, with 71% observed a single time. Input material: PBMCs. The source of these receptors is a female donor in good health and CMV-seronegative.

V usage is TRBV30 and J usage is TRBJ1-2; 10 positions match TRBD1. CDR1 GTSNPN and CDR2 SVGIG come from the germline V gene (reference sequence). The CDR3 length is 13 residues. The ends lost 5 bases at V and 7 bases at J; junction bases unmatched: 7. Here the CDR3 DNA reads TGTGCCTGGGGGGCCGGACAGGGGGGTGGCTACACCTTC. It specifies CAWGAGQGGGYTF. Combining the CDR3 with reference TRBV30 and TRBJ1-2 gives the whole variable domain SQTIHQWPATLVQPVGSPLSLECTVEGTSNPNLYWYRQAAGRGLQLLFYSVGIGQISSEVPQNLSASRPQDRQFILSSKKLLLSDSGFYLCAWGAGQGGGYTFGSGTRLTVV.

This chain connects TRBV13 to TRBJ1-5; no clear D gene. Trimming removed 3 bases at V and 3 bases at J, with 9 bases between. The CDR3 has 14 amino acids. CDR1 and CDR2 from the germline V gene are PRHDT and FYEKMQ (reference sequence). The CDR3 reads CASSLEGSNQPQHF. The CDR3 bases are TGTGCCAGCAGCTTGGAGGGATCCAATCAGCCCCAGCATTTT.

CDR3 loop: CSVAVLAGQNQPQHF. For the CDR3, the DNA is TGCAGCGTTGCGGTCCTGGCGGGGCAAAATCAGCCCCAGCATTTT. The V gene is TRBV29-1, the J gene TRBJ1-5, with D maybe TRBD1 (5 bases). Germline V CDR1 and CDR2: SQVTM, ANQGSEA. The CDR3 consists of 15 residues. Trimming stripped 4 bases from V and 4 bases from J, with 17 bases between.

V usage is TRBV6-6 and J usage is TRBJ2-6; D is possibly TRBD2 (6 bases). The length of the CDR3 is 16 residues. CDR1 and CDR2 from the germline V gene are MNHNY and SVGAGI (reference sequence). V lost 0 bases, J lost 2 bases, and 8 bases lay in between. CDR3 amino acids: CASSYSGGAGANVLTF. CDR3 sequence (DNA): TGTGCCAGCAGTTACTCAGGAGGGGCTGGGGCCAACGTCCTGACTTTC.

This chain links TRBV6-5 with TRBJ2-5, with 12 bases matching TRBD2. Germline V gene sequence: CDR1 MNHEY, CDR2 SVGAGI. The CDR3 has 16 amino acids. Trimming cost V 2 bases and J 4 bases; bases outside gene matches: 5. The CDR3: CASSYDKLAGGETQYF. The CDR3 DNA sequence: TGTGCCAGCAGTTACGACAAACTAGCGGGAGGAGAGACCCAGTACTTC.

The J gene is TRBJ2-1, the V gene TRBV30; 8 bases are shared with TRBD1. Germline lookup yields CDR1 GTSNPN and CDR2 SVGIG (reference sequence). The CDR3 extends over 15 amino acids. After removal of 2 bases from V and 4 bases from J, the junction contained 7 bases not matched to a gene. Here the CDR3 reads CAWSIGQGFYNEQFF. The CDR3 DNA reads as TGTGCCTGGAGTATAGGACAGGGTTTTTACAATGAGCAGTTCTTC.

This clone came up once. The rearrangement joins TRBV5-4 to TRBJ2-2; 10 bases are shared with TRBD1. The ends lost 2 bases at V and 4 bases at J; junction bases unmatched: 5. Germline CDR1 is SGHNT and CDR2 is YYREEE (reference sequence). The CDR3 runs 16 residues. The CDR3 DNA sequence: TGTGCCAGCAGCTTCTCCGGGACAGGGGTCACCGGGGAGCTGTTTTTT. Protein product: CASSFSGTGVTGELFF.